This T cell receptor (beta chain) comes out of a study of blood T cell repertoires in COVID-19. Study-level background: Some COVID-19 samples were acute and others convalescent; all came from the United States, Italy and Spain.

Assay used: immunoSEQ multiplex PCR; TCRdb lists only in-frame clones, some missing. The data contain about 480,000 clones, roughly nine tenths of them seen just once; the ten biggest clones take up 6.5% to 9.5%. Participant-given clinical history determined each cohort assignment. Recovery meant two consecutive negative NP/OP PCR tests, professional clearance, or resolved symptoms. The length of the CDR3 is 15 residues. The J segment lost 4 bases and the V segment lost 8 bases, leaving 11 bases of the junction unmatched. Germline V gene lookup returns CDR1 SNHLY and CDR2 FYNNEI. This TCR was recovered from a woman aged 55-70 years who had recovered from COVID-19. Specimen: PBMCs or T cells enriched from blood (not recorded which). The chain carries TRBV2 and TRBJ2-5; 9 bases map to TRBD2. The CDR3 nucleotides are TGTGCCAGCTCCGAAAGCCTAGCGGGGAGAGAGACCCAGTACTTC. Translation gives CASSESLAGRETQYF.